What follows describes a single TCR beta chain. The antigen is not known. This entry comes from a study of OX40 agonist ivuxolimab in advanced cancers. Study findings and constraints: Near-lowest levels of clonal expansion characterized partial responders at 0.1-3.0 mg/kg.

The germline V gene encodes CDR1 MDHEN and CDR2 SYDVKM. The ends were cut back, 3 bases at V and 2 bases at J, with 16 bases in the middle. The CDR3 runs 16 residues. Repertoires were generated with immunoSEQ multiplex PCR, while TCRdb's copy carries only in-frame clones and drops some. The sample has tens of thousands of clones; just under 95% are singletons. V and J are TRBV28 and TRBJ1-2, with a weak D call TRBD1 (5 bases). The source was CD4+ or CD8+ T cells sorted from blood, collected in a trial of the OX40 agonist ivuxolimab. The clonotype originates from an adult with an advanced solid tumor such as melanoma, head and neck, liver or kidney cancer. The CDR3, as DNA: TGTGCCAGCAGTTTTAGGTTAGGCAGGGAGAACTATGGCTACACCTTC. This encodes CASSFRLGRENYGYTF.